This entry describes one T cell receptor beta chain. Germline CDR1 reads SGDLS; CDR2 reads YYNGEE. The V gene lost 0 bases and the J gene lost 2 bases, with 9 bases spanning the gap. The CDR3 is made up of 14 amino acids. The source of the sample is a study of T cell responses to AZD1222 COVID-19 vaccine. Sequencing was performed with immunoSEQ multiplex PCR; in TCRdb, only in-frame clones are kept and a portion is missing. The sample includes about 110,000 clones, 70% to 90% seen only once; the top ten take over 2%. V and J are TRBV9 and TRBJ2-7; D not resolved. The sample consisted of peripheral blood, taken 28 days after the second AZD1222 dose. The TCR sequence derives from an adult who received the AZD1222 COVID-19 vaccine. The CDR3 loop is CASSVEVLPYEQYF. As DNA, the CDR3 is TGTGCCAGCAGCGTAGAAGTACTGCCCTACGAGCAGTACTTC.